What follows are 6 T cell receptor beta chains derived from one specimen sequenced in a study of cytomegalovirus exposure and HLA in healthy donors. The PCR contained 60 Vbeta and 13 Jbeta primers. TCRdb keeps only in-frame clones here, not all; method: immunoSEQ multiplex PCR. The sample carries roughly 150,000 clones, less than 90% recorded once. Sequencing was carried out using PBMCs. The origin of the receptors is a man aged 25 to 40 in good health and CMV-seronegative.

V usage is TRBV18 and J usage is TRBJ2-1; D not resolved. V lost 4 bases and J lost 4, with 8 bases in between. The CDR3 covers 13 residues. Per the germline V gene, CDR1 is KGHSH and CDR2 is LQKENI. CDR3 bases: TGTGCCAGCTCACGAGTAAATTACAATGAGCAGTTCTTC. It specifies CASSRVNYNEQFF.

The gene calls are TRBV14 and TRBJ2-1, with a possible D match to TRBD1 (5 bases). Trimming stripped 1 base from V and 0 bases from J, with 7 bases between. The CDR3 extends over 15 amino acids. Germline loops: CDR1 SGHDN, CDR2 FVKESK. CDR3 sequence: CASSQGQSSYNEQFF. Here the CDR3 DNA reads TGTGCCAGCAGCCAAGGACAGAGCTCCTACAATGAGCAGTTCTTC.

The CDR3 loop is CASSEQTDTLHF. In DNA, the CDR3 is TGTGCCAGCAGTGAACAGACGGACACCCTCCACTTT. J is TRBJ1-6 and V is TRBV25-1, with D perhaps TRBD1 (5 bases). This CDR3 has 12 residues. Germline CDR1 and CDR2: MGHDK and SYGVNS. The V and J ends lost 2 bases and 14 bases respectively, with 10 bases between them.

As concerns this clone: The junction differs from germline at one of its ends, possibly a read error. The chain recombines TRBV7-9 with TRBJ1-1; a weak D match, TRBD1 (6 bases). The CDR3 has 13 amino acids. Germline CDR1 and CDR2: SEHNR and FQNEAQ (reference sequence). The CDR3: CSSRGGVYTEAFF. In DNA form, the CDR3 reads TGTTCCAGCAGAGGGGGGGTGTACACTGAAGCTTTCTTT.

This clone showed up just once. The chain joins TRBV5-1 to TRBJ2-7; TRBD2 might be the D (6 bases). The CDR3 contains 14 residues. Between the trimmed V and J ends, which lost 4 bases and 5 bases, there was a span of 16 bases. Germline CDR1 reads SGHRS; CDR2 reads YFSETQ. This chain's CDR3 is CASSKDTGGDEQYF. The CDR3 region has the DNA TGCGCCAGCAGCAAGGACACCGGAGGGGACGAGCAGTACTTC. Full variable domain (missing parts from reference TRBV5-1 and TRBJ2-7): KAGVTQTPRYLIKTRGQQVTLSCSPISGHRSVSWYQQTPGQGLQFLFEYFSETQRNKGNFPGRFSGRQFSNSRSEMNVSTLELGDSALYLCASSKDTGGDEQYFGPGTRLTVT.

The V call is TRBV5-5, the J call TRBJ1-2, with 7 positions matching TRBD1. V shed 2 bases and J 2 bases; nucleotides not matched to a gene: 3. The V gene's germline CDR1 is SGHKS and CDR2 YYEKEE (reference sequence). The CDR3 runs 14 residues. The CDR3 spells CASSFTGANYGYTF. The CDR3 DNA follows: TGTGCCAGCAGCTTTACAGGGGCCAACTATGGCTACACCTTC.